Described below is a single TCR beta chain sequence and its context. The antigen is undetermined. This CDR3 has 16 residues. Between the trimmed V and J ends, which lost 5 bases and 4 bases, there was a span of 17 bases. In germline, CDR1 is SGHVS, CDR2 FQNEAQ. If patients had autoimmune disease history or systemic immunosuppression, they were excluded. Produced via immunoSEQ multiplex PCR; TCRdb's table is partial and in-frame only. This sample has 85,000 to 90,000 clones, with roughly 85% found just once. The data are from a study of OX40 agonist ivuxolimab in advanced cancers. Looking at the study overall: Each patient was given ivuxolimab into a vein every 2 weeks, at 0.01 to 10 mg/kg. Findings and limits, study-wide: Expanded clones belonging to CD8+ T cells outnumbered, on average, those of CD4+.

This TCR derives from an adult with an advanced solid tumor such as melanoma, head and neck, liver or kidney cancer. The sample here was CD4+ or CD8+ T cells sorted from blood, taken in a trial of the OX40 agonist ivuxolimab. The chain recombines TRBV7-8 with TRBJ2-2, with TRBD1 as a possible D gene (6 bases). DNA of the CDR3: TGTGCCAGCAGCCGACCCGCGACAGGATCCACCGGGGAGCTGTTTTTT. It encodes CASSRPATGSTGELFF. The full variable domain, its missing parts supplied by reference TRBV7-8 and TRBJ2-2, is GAGVSQSPRYKVAKRGQDVALRCDPISGHVSLFWYQQALGQGPEFLTYFQNEAQLDKSGLPSDRFFAERPEGSVSTLKIQRTQQEDSAVYLCASSRPATGSTGELFFGEGSRLTVL.